This T cell receptor (beta chain) was recovered during a study of Graves' ophthalmopathy and Graves' hyperthyroidism. This clonotype has a count of ten or more. Amplification of the TCR beta CDR3 regions used RNA transcripts (as template). Second-round multiplex PCR came after first-round RT-PCR with HTBI primers. TCRdb ran MiXCR on the multiplex PCR reads and lists one entry per CDR3 protein. The table has fewer than 650,000 distinct CDR3 sequences, about 20% seen once. No progression to ophthalmopathy over 18 months defined stable hyperthyroidism. In this cohort, patients with other autoimmune diseases, uncontrolled infections, pregnancy or lactation were excluded. Germline CDR1 is ENHRY and CDR2 is SYGVKD. The CDR3 contains 15 residues. V lost 4 bases and J 5 bases, leaving 14 bases between the germline ends.

Sequenced: peripheral blood. The TCR was taken from a woman between 18 and 29 years old with stable Graves' hyperthyroidism. Some clones in this sample may be carry-over from other donors' samples. The chain couples TRBV10-3 to TRBJ2-2; D possibly corresponds to TRBD1 (5 bases). CDR3 in DNA: TGTGCCATCAGTGCCATCCAGGGTGGGACCGGGGAGCTGTTTTTT. Amino acid sequence: CAISAIQGGTGELFF.